This passage covers 23 T cell receptor beta chains from one sample sequenced in a study of cytomegalovirus exposure and HLA in healthy donors. The PCR contained 60 Vbeta and 13 Jbeta primers. The repertoire was sequenced with immunoSEQ multiplex PCR; TCRdb's copy has only in-frame clones and lacks some. The sample yields fewer than 110,000 clones, over 80% seen once. The sample was PBMCs. These receptors were taken from a man under 40 in good health and CMV-seropositive.

This clone was seen only once. This chain uses TRBV2 with TRBJ2-5; tentative D call: TRBD2 (6 bases). Trimming stripped 6 bases from V and 1 base from J, with 12 bases between. The CDR3 runs 14 residues. Germline V gene data show CDR1 as SNHLY and CDR2 as FYNNEI. The CDR3 DNA reads as TGTGCCAGCAGCGGGAGCGAACTCCAAGAGACCCAGTACTTC. Encoded protein: CASSGSELQETQYF. The full variable domain, its missing parts supplied by reference TRBV2 and TRBJ2-5, is EPEVTQTPSHQVTQMGQEVILRCVPISNHLYFYWYRQILGQKVEFLVSFYNNEISEKSEIFDDQFSVERPDGSNFTLKIRSTKLEDSAMYFCASSGSELQETQYFGPGTRLLVL.

The chain carries TRBV2 and TRBJ1-1; TRBD1 aligns across 10 bases. The germline V gene has CDR1 SNHLY and CDR2 FYNNEI. V shed 6 bases and J 5 bases; nucleotides not matched to a gene: 3. The CDR3 length is 13 residues. CDR3 in DNA: TGTGCCAGCAGCCGACAGGGGGCGACTGAAGCTTTCTTT. As protein: CASSRQGATEAFF.

V is TRBV6-5 and J is TRBJ1-2, with a weak D call TRBD1 (6 bases). This CDR3 comprises 12 residues. The V end lost 5 bases, the J end lost 5 bases, and 9 bases lay between the germline ends. The germline CDR1 and CDR2 sequences are MNHEY and SVGAGI. The DNA of the CDR3 is TGTGCCAGCAGTGATCAGGGGTATGGCTACACCTTC. Amino acid sequence: CASSDQGYGYTF.

The sample holds a few counts of this clone. V is TRBV4-1 and J is TRBJ1-1; no clear D gene. Looked up from germline, CDR1 is MGHRA and CDR2 is YSYEKL. The CDR3 is 17 amino acids. Trimming removed 0 bases from V and 0 bases from J, with 14 bases in between. Here the CDR3 reads CASSQDPPVILNTEAFF. As DNA, the CDR3 is TGCGCCAGCAGCCAAGATCCCCCAGTTATATTGAACACTGAAGCTTTCTTT.

This clone was detected a few times. The genes are TRBV19 and TRBJ1-5, with no clear D. Trimming took off 5 bases at V and 2 bases at J, with 7 bases between the two ends. The CDR3 has 13 residues. Per germline, CDR1 LNHDA and CDR2 SQIVND (reference sequence). In DNA form, the CDR3 reads TGTGCCAGTAGTCGCCAGGGCAATCAGCCCCAGCATTTT. Translation: CASSRQGNQPQHF. Drawing the rest from reference TRBV19 and TRBJ1-5, the complete variable domain is DGGITQSPKYLFRKEGQNVTLSCEQNLNHDAMYWYRQDPGQGLRLIYYSQIVNDFQKGDIAEGYSVSREKKESFPLTVTSAQKNPTAFYLCASSRQGNQPQHFGDGTRLSIL.

This clone was found once. CDR3 coding DNA: TGTGCCAGCAGTGGGGCAGTTAAAGCCGCCTATGGCTACACCTTC. Its protein is CASSGAVKAAYGYTF. V is TRBV2 and J is TRBJ1-2, with D hard to call. CDR3 length equals 15 residues. The germline CDR1 and CDR2 sequences are SNHLY and FYNNEI. Trimming stripped 4 bases from V and 4 bases from J, with 16 bases between.

The V and J genes are TRBV6-1 and TRBJ2-7, with D maybe TRBD2 (7 bases). This CDR3 region has 12 residues. The germline CDR1 and CDR2 sequences are MNHNS and SASEGT. V shed 9 bases and J shed 12 bases, with 21 bases lying between them. The CDR3 bases are TGTGCCAGTGATTCCGACCGGGGGGCTACGTACTTC. Translating gives CASDSDRGATYF.

V usage is TRBV9 and J usage is TRBJ1-1, with D tentatively TRBD1 (6 bases). CDR1 and CDR2 (germline): SGDLS, YYNGEE. CDR3 length: 13 residues. The germline V and J ends were trimmed by 4 bases and 5 bases, with 12 bases remaining between them. The CDR3 reads CASSPGEGTEAFF. DNA for the CDR3: TGTGCCAGCAGCCCAGGGGAGGGAACTGAAGCTTTCTTT.

V usage is TRBV2 and J usage is TRBJ2-7; possible D gene TRBD1, 5 bases. This CDR3 has 14 amino acids. V shed 8 bases and J shed 5 bases, with 19 bases lying between them. Germline lookup yields CDR1 SNHLY and CDR2 FYNNEI. CDR3 in amino acids: CASLLQGERNEQYF. The CDR3, as DNA: TGTGCCAGCCTCCTACAAGGGGAACGGAACGAGCAGTACTTC.

The V gene is TRBV5-4, the J gene TRBJ2-7, with 12 positions matching TRBD1. The CDR3 extends over 14 amino acids. Trimming at V came to 4 bases and at J to 6 bases, leaving 5 bases not matched to a gene. Germline V gene data show CDR1 as SGHNT and CDR2 as YYREEE (reference sequence). The CDR3 coding sequence is TGTGCCAGCAGCAACCGGGACAGGGGGCTCGAGCAGTACTTC. This codes for CASSNRDRGLEQYF.

Notes on this clone: The junction and the germline gene differ at one end; a read error may be behind it. The chain carries TRBV7-9 and TRBJ2-5; D not certain. CDR1 and CDR2 (germline): SEHNR, FQNEAQ (reference sequence). The CDR3 totals 12 residues. CDR3 nucleotide sequence: TGTTCCAGCAGCTTCCCCTTCGAGACCCAGTACTTC. Translating gives CSSSFPFETQYF.

This sequence joins TRBV30 and TRBJ1-6; the D gene is possibly TRBD1 (6 bases). The CDR3 is 14 amino acids. Trimming removed 2 bases at V and 10 bases at J, with 15 bases between. In germline, CDR1 is GTSNPN, CDR2 SVGIG (reference sequence). The CDR3 sequence: CAWSYQGLGSPLHF. DNA for the CDR3: TGTGCCTGGAGTTACCAGGGGCTTGGATCACCCCTCCACTTT.

This clone has more than one count but fewer than ten. J is TRBJ2-7 and V is TRBV18; D is possibly TRBD1 (5 bases). This CDR3 contains 15 residues. The V end was cut by 2 bases, the J end by 0 bases, with 11 bases between. CDR1 and CDR2 from the germline V gene are KGHSH and LQKENI. This chain's CDR3 is CASSPGAGISYEQYF. In nucleotides, the CDR3 is TGTGCCAGCTCACCAGGGGCTGGCATCTCCTACGAGCAGTACTTC.

As to this clone: Different DNA sequences within this sample yield the same CDR3. The gene calls are TRBV9 and TRBJ1-6; 9 nucleotides align to TRBD1. V lost 2 bases and J lost 13; bases outside the gene matches: 10. The CDR3 totals 15 residues. CDR1 and CDR2 from the germline V gene are SGDLS and YYNGEE. The CDR3 is CASSVEDRGGSPLHF. The CDR3 DNA sequence: TGTGCCAGCAGCGTTGAGGACAGGGGCGGATCCCCCCTCCACTTT.

The table lists this clone with a few counts. The rearrangement uses TRBV4-1 and TRBJ1-1; D is unclear. V dropped 0 bases and J dropped 0 bases, with 5 bases sitting between them. Per the germline V gene, CDR1 is MGHRA and CDR2 is YSYEKL. The CDR3 spans 14 residues. CDR3 in DNA: TGCGCCAGCAGCCAAGATCAAATGAACACTGAAGCTTTCTTT. Its protein product is CASSQDQMNTEAFF.

This chain links TRBV27 with TRBJ2-1; 13 positions agree with TRBD2. V was clipped by 4 bases and J by 4 bases; unmatched bases: 7. The CDR3 length is 17 residues. Germline V gives CDR1 MNHEY, CDR2 SMNVEV (reference sequence). The CDR3 DNA reads TGTGCCAGCAGTTCTTGGGCGACTAGCGGGGGGTACAATGAGCAGTTCTTC. Protein sequence: CASSSWATSGGYNEQFF.

This chain links TRBV6-4 with TRBJ2-7; no reliable D call. Trimming removed 6 bases from V and 4 bases from J, with 13 bases in between. Germline CDR1 and CDR2: MRHNA and SNTAGT. The CDR3 consists of 13 residues. The DNA of the CDR3 is TGTGCCAGCAGCTTCTCCCCGGGTTACGAGCAGTACTTC. It is translated as CASSFSPGYEQYF.

This clone is a singleton in its sample. The chain's CDR3 is CASSLGGTGGYTF. The DNA for the CDR3 is TGTGCCAGCAGCTTGGGGGGAACGGGGGGCTACACCTTC. The rearrangement joins TRBV5-6 to TRBJ1-2; no clear D. The V gene lost 0 bases and the J gene lost 8 bases, with 11 bases spanning the gap. The CDR3 extends over 13 amino acids. The germline V gene has CDR1 SGHDT and CDR2 YYEEEE. The full variable domain, its missing parts supplied by reference TRBV5-6 and TRBJ1-2, is DAGVTQSPTHLIKTRGQQVTLRCSPKSGHDTVSWYQQALGQGPQFIFQYYEEEERQRGNFPDRFSGHQFPNYSSELNVNALLLGDSALYLCASSLGGTGGYTFGSGTRLTVV.

The genes are TRBV9 and TRBJ2-7; D perhaps matches TRBD2 (6 bases). V lost 0 bases and J 2 bases, leaving 15 bases between the germline ends. This CDR3 comprises 16 residues. CDR1 SGDLS and CDR2 YYNGEE come from the germline V gene. CDR3 sequence reads: CASSVGGRAGPYEQYF. Here the CDR3 DNA reads TGTGCCAGCAGCGTAGGAGGACGGGCGGGACCCTACGAGCAGTACTTC.

CDR3 amino acids: CASSQGAYNEQFF. The DNA for the CDR3 is TGCGCCAGCAGCCAGGGGGCTTACAATGAGCAGTTCTTC. The chain recombines TRBV10-1 with TRBJ2-1; 8 bases agree with TRBD1. V dropped 6 bases and J dropped 4; count of bases not matched to a gene: 2. Germline V gene sequence: CDR1 WNHNN, CDR2 SYGVQD (reference sequence). This CDR3 spans 13 amino acids.

This clone was recorded only once. The J gene is TRBJ1-2, the V gene TRBV6-1; no clear D. Per the germline V gene, CDR1 is MNHNS and CDR2 is SASEGT. This CDR3 has 14 residues. V lost 7 bases and J 3 bases, leaving 15 bases between the germline ends. For the CDR3, the DNA is TGTGCCAGCATACCCACGCCCGGGGACTATGGCTACACCTTC. Its protein product is CASIPTPGDYGYTF.

This chain links TRBV27 with TRBJ2-7, with D unresolved. The DNA end is more similar to TRBJ2-5, so the J call may be wrong. Per germline, CDR1 MNHEY and CDR2 SMNVEV (reference sequence). There are 14 residues in the CDR3. CDR3 nucleotides: TGTGCCAGCTCCCCCTGGGCAGCACAAGAGACCCAGTACTTC. Translated: CASSPWAAQETQYF.

The chain joins TRBV19 to TRBJ1-1; 8 positions match TRBD1. The J segment lost 1 base and the V segment lost 6 bases, leaving 7 bases of the junction unmatched. CDR3 length equals 15 residues. Per the germline V gene, CDR1 is LNHDA and CDR2 is SQIVND (reference sequence). DNA for the CDR3: TGTGCCAGTAGCGGATTCGGACAGGGGAACACTGAAGCTTTCTTT. Its translation is CASSGFGQGNTEAFF.